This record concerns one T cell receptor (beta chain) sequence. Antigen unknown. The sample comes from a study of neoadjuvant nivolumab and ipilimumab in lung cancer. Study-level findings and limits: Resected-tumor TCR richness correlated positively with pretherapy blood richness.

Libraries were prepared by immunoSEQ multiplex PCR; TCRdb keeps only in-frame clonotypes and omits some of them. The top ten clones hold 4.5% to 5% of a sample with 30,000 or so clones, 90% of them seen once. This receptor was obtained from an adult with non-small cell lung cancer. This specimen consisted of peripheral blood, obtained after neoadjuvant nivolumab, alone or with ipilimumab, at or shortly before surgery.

This chain's CDR3 is CASSAIRGSGGQETQYF. CDR3 in DNA: TGTGCCAGCTCAGCGATACGAGGTAGCGGGGGACAAGAGACCCAGTACTTC. The chain couples TRBV18 to TRBJ2-5, with TRBD2 matching over 9 bases. From germline, CDR1 is KGHSH and CDR2 LQKENI. The V and J ends lost 5 bases and 2 bases, in that order; junction bases with no gene match: 12. The CDR3 runs to 17 residues.